A single sample gave rise to the 26 T cell receptor beta chains below, sequenced in a study of blood T cells in healthy people across ages. Next came a second PCR, run for about 6 to 12 cycles, which used a sample-barcoded 5' primer along with a J-beta primer mix. MiXCR, run by TCRdb on the 5' RACE reads, gives a single entry per CDR3 protein. The sample shows just under 750,000 distinct CDR3 sequences, 22% of them seen only once. Sequencing was performed on blood. The receptor source for this set is a man between 65 and 85 years old in good health.

This clonotype was detected a few times. One junction end disagrees with the germline gene, perhaps due to a read error. The chain carries TRBV2 and TRBJ2-7, with D possibly being TRBD1 or TRBD2 (5 bases each). The CDR3 loop spans 13 amino acids. Germline assignment: CDR1 SNHLY and CDR2 FYNNEI. This CDR3 is CASSWDDLYEQYF. CDR3 bases: TGTGCCAGCAGTTGGGACGACCTCTACGAACAGTACTTC.

The J gene is TRBJ2-1, the V gene TRBV30; 9 bases line up with TRBD2. Germline CDR1 GTSNPN, CDR2 SVGIG (reference sequence). J was trimmed by 1 base and V by 2 bases; bases with no gene match: 9. The CDR3 totals 17 residues. The CDR3 loop reads CAWSQSWAGGSYNEQFF. The CDR3 DNA sequence: TGTGCCTGGAGTCAGAGTTGGGCGGGAGGGTCCTACAATGAGCAGTTCTTC.

V and J are TRBV7-9 and TRBJ1-5; D is perhaps TRBD1 (5 bases). The germline V gene has CDR1 SEHNR and CDR2 FQNEAQ (reference sequence). This CDR3 comprises 15 residues. The V gene lost 5 bases and the J gene lost 3 bases, with 14 bases spanning the gap. CDR3 DNA sequence: TGTGCCAGCAGCGTTACCGGGACTCTCAATCAGCCCCAGCATTTT. Encoded protein: CASSVTGTLNQPQHF.

This clonotype was detected many times. The gene calls are TRBV12-3 or TRBV12-4 and TRBJ1-2; 7 nucleotides align to TRBD1. V trimming: 6 bases; J trimming: 2 bases; junction bases outside the gene matches: 6. The CDR3 loop spans 14 amino acids. The CDR3, as DNA: TGTGCCAGCAGACCGACAGGGAACAACTATGGCTACACCTTC. As protein: CASRPTGNNYGYTF.

The chain joins TRBV7-8 to TRBJ2-1; tentatively, D is TRBD2 (5 bases). V lost 1 base and J 2 bases, leaving 21 bases between the germline ends. Germline lookup yields CDR1 SGHVS and CDR2 FQNEAQ. The CDR3 spans 19 residues. CDR3: CASSLGRVGGGYTYNEQFF. For the CDR3, the DNA is TGTGCCAGCAGCTTAGGGCGGGTCGGTGGCGGGTACACCTACAATGAGCAGTTCTTC.

This clonotype occurred once. This chain uses TRBV20-1 with TRBJ2-4, with D possibly being TRBD1 (6 bases). Germline values: CDR1 DFQATT, CDR2 SNEGSKA (reference sequence). Trimming cost V 4 bases and J 3 bases, with 13 bases left between them. The CDR3 extends over 14 amino acids. CDR3 in DNA: TGCAGTGCTACCCGAGGGGGTGTCAAAAACATTCAGTACTTC. This translates into CSATRGGVKNIQYF.

The chain joins TRBV2 to TRBJ1-2, with 11 nucleotides matching TRBD1. Losses at the gene ends were 4 bases for V and 6 bases for J; bases not matched to a gene: 10. The length of the CDR3 is 16 residues. Per the germline V gene, CDR1 is SNHLY and CDR2 is FYNNEI. As DNA, the CDR3 is TGTGCCAGCAGTGGGACAGGGGGCCCCCCCTACAATGGCTACACCTTC. Protein product: CASSGTGGPPYNGYTF.

This chain uses TRBV7-2 with TRBJ1-2; TRBD1 agrees at 7 bases. Trimming removed 5 bases from V and 6 bases from J; junction bases left unmatched: 6. Germline V gives CDR1 SGHTA, CDR2 FQGNSA. The CDR3 is 13 amino acids. The CDR3 nucleotides read TGTGCCAGCAGCCTATACAGGGGACATGGCTACACCTTC. Protein: CASSLYRGHGYTF. Based on the CDR3 plus reference TRBV7-2 and TRBJ1-2, the full variable domain is GAGVSQSPSNKVTEKGKDVELRCDPISGHTALYWYRQSLGQGLEFLIYFQGNSAPDKSGLPSDRFSAERTGGSVSTLTIQRTQQEDSAVYLCASSLYRGHGYTFGSGTRLTVV.

The chain links TRBV7-2 to TRBJ1-5, with no clear D. CDR1 is SGHTA, CDR2 FQGNSA, per germline. Trimming took off 5 bases at V and 0 bases at J, with 8 bases between the two ends. This CDR3 spans 14 amino acids. CDR3 nucleotides: TGTGCCAGCAGCCCGGACTTTAGCAATCAGCCCCAGCATTTT. It yields the protein CASSPDFSNQPQHF. Variable domain in full (rest from reference TRBV7-2 and TRBJ1-5): GAGVSQSPSNKVTEKGKDVELRCDPISGHTALYWYRQSLGQGLEFLIYFQGNSAPDKSGLPSDRFSAERTGGSVSTLTIQRTQQEDSAVYLCASSPDFSNQPQHFGDGTRLSIL.

The chain combines TRBV3-1 with TRBJ2-1, with 11 bases that match TRBD2. J gave up 6 bases and V 1 base, and 14 bases lay outside the gene matches. The CDR3 totals 19 residues. The germline CDR1 and CDR2 sequences are LGHDT and YNNKEL (reference sequence). CDR3 nucleotides: TGTGCCAGCAGCCAAGGGGGACTAGCGGTACACACCCGATTCAATGAGCAGTTCTTC. Its translation is CASSQGGLAVHTRFNEQFF.

This chain joins TRBV29-1 and TRBJ2-5, with no clear D. This CDR3 contains 12 residues. The V end lost 8 bases, the J end lost 5 bases, and 15 bases lay between the germline ends. Germline-derived CDR1 and CDR2 are SQVTM and ANQGSEA. The DNA for the CDR3 is TGCAGCCTCGGTACTATATCGGAGACCCAGTACTTC. It translates to CSLGTISETQYF.

The chain recombines TRBV10-2 with TRBJ2-3, with 10 bases identical to TRBD1. CDR1 and CDR2 (germline): WSHSY, SAAADI. This CDR3 is built from 15 residues. J lost 1 base, V lost 6 bases, and 4 bases had no gene match. CDR3 nucleotides: TGCGCCAGCAGAGCCGGGACAGGGGGCACAGATACGCAGTATTTT. Translated, it gives CASRAGTGGTDTQYF.

The chain carries TRBV20-1 and TRBJ2-5; tentative D call: TRBD2 (5 bases). Near its end, the DNA agrees better with TRBJ2-7, so the J call may be wrong. Germline V gives CDR1 DFQATT, CDR2 SNEGSKA (reference sequence). CDR3 length: 15 residues. The CDR3 DNA reads as TGCAGTGCTAGAGAGATAGGGAGCCTGACCTACGAGCAGTACTTC. Amino acid sequence: CSAREIGSLTYEQYF.

This clonotype appeared a few times. The rearrangement uses TRBV7-8 and TRBJ2-4; 11 nucleotides match TRBD1. V shed 2 bases and J 3 bases; nucleotides not matched to a gene: 9. Germline V CDR1 and CDR2: SGHVS, FQNEAQ. The CDR3 totals 18 residues. CDR3 protein: CASSLKPGQGVVKNIQYF. For the CDR3, the DNA is TGTGCCAGCAGCTTAAAGCCGGGACAGGGGGTTGTCAAAAACATTCAGTACTTC.

In DNA, the CDR3 is TGTGCCAGCAGCCGCACTCGGTATAGCAATCAGCCCCAGCATTTT. Translating it yields CASSRTRYSNQPQHF. V gene TRBV5-6 combines with J gene TRBJ1-5, with D uncertain. CDR3 size: 15 residues. Trimming took off 4 bases at V and 0 bases at J, with 11 bases between the two ends. CDR1 and CDR2 from the germline V gene are SGHDT and YYEEEE.

The table lists this clonotype with a few counts. The rearrangement links TRBV11-1 to TRBJ2-2; perhaps TRBD1 as D (6 bases). V lost 2 bases to trimming and J lost 3 bases, with 13 bases between them. The CDR3 spans 16 residues. Germline V gene sequence: CDR1 SGHAT, CDR2 FQDESV (reference sequence). The CDR3 sequence is CASSLQGFLDTGELFF. CDR3 nucleotide sequence: TGTGCCAGCAGCTTACAGGGGTTCCTTGACACCGGGGAGCTGTTTTTT.

V is TRBV24-1 and J is TRBJ2-1; 7 bases line up with TRBD2. After removal of 1 base from V and 7 bases from J, the junction contained 6 bases not matched to a gene. This CDR3 is built from 15 residues. Per germline, CDR1 KGHDR and CDR2 SFDVKD. Here the CDR3 reads CATSDFGGSRNEQFF. As DNA, the CDR3 is TGTGCCACCAGTGATTTTGGCGGGAGCAGGAATGAGCAGTTCTTC.

This clonotype was seen a few times. The junction differs from germline at one of its ends, possibly a read error. The rearrangement joins TRBV12-3 or TRBV12-4 to TRBJ2-3; tentatively, D is TRBD2 (5 bases). This CDR3 is 16 amino acids long. The CDR3 bases are TGTGCCAGCAGTGCCCGACTGTACCCTAGCACAGATACGCGGTATTTT. Translated: CASSARLYPSTDTRYF.

CDR3 amino acids: CASSEVDTPGTEAFF. CDR3 coding DNA: TGTGCCAGCAGTGAAGTTGACACCCCGGGGACTGAAGCTTTCTTT. The chain carries TRBV6-1 and TRBJ1-1; D not resolved. CDR1 and CDR2 (germline): MNHNS, SASEGT. The CDR3 consists of 15 residues. V was shortened by 1 base and J by 5 bases, with 14 bases between the two germline ends.

This clonotype was seen only a few times. The chain links TRBV29-1 to TRBJ2-3; TRBD2 matches at 7 bases. Germline lookup yields CDR1 SQVTM and CDR2 ANQGSEA. Losses at the gene ends were 7 bases for V and 2 bases for J; bases not matched to a gene: 6. The CDR3 loop spans 13 amino acids. CDR3 sequence: CSAPGGNTDTQYF. As DNA, the CDR3 is TGCAGCGCCCCCGGGGGGAACACAGATACGCAGTATTTT.

This sequence joins TRBV19 and TRBJ1-3; TRBD1 might be the D (6 bases). Looked up from germline, CDR1 is LNHDA and CDR2 is SQIVND (reference sequence). The CDR3 length is 15 residues. Trimming pared 6 bases from V and 9 bases from J, leaving 21 bases between. This CDR3 reads CASSSGGFGKGTIYF. The CDR3 coding sequence is TGTGCCAGTAGCTCCGGGGGCTTCGGGAAAGGCACCATATATTTT.

This clonotype was seen repeatedly, ten times or more. This chain links TRBV9 with TRBJ1-5, with D unresolved. Trimming stripped 4 bases from V and 7 bases from J, with 9 bases between. Per the germline V gene, CDR1 is SGDLS and CDR2 is YYNGEE. This CDR3 has 12 residues. The CDR3, as DNA: TGTGCCAGCAGCCCGAGGAACCAGCCCCAGCATTTT. Translation gives CASSPRNQPQHF.

The chain employs TRBV6-5 and TRBJ1-3; a weak D match, TRBD1 (5 bases). The CDR3 has 16 amino acids. Trimming left V 4 bases short and J 0 bases short, with 13 bases between. CDR1 and CDR2 from the germline V gene are MNHEY and SVGAGI. This CDR3 reads CASSWTNRISGNTIYF. The CDR3 DNA reads as TGTGCCAGCAGTTGGACCAACAGGATCTCTGGAAACACCATATATTTT.

The chain carries TRBV7-2 and TRBJ2-3; 9 bases fit TRBD2. J was trimmed by 2 bases and V by 4 bases; bases with no gene match: 4. Germline-derived CDR1 and CDR2 are SGHTA and FQGNSA. The CDR3 has 15 amino acids. The CDR3 sequence is CASSSRLADTDTQYF. Written as DNA, the CDR3 is TGTGCCAGCAGCTCTAGACTAGCGGACACAGATACGCAGTATTTT.

This clonotype was recorded a few times. The gene calls are TRBV20-1 and TRBJ2-1; D ambiguous. The V end was cut by 1 base, the J end by 4 bases, with 8 bases between. The germline V gene encodes CDR1 DFQATT and CDR2 SNEGSKA (reference sequence). The CDR3 covers 13 residues. Written as DNA, the CDR3 is TGCAGTGCTAGAGGTCCAAATTACAATGAGCAGTTCTTC. Its protein product is CSARGPNYNEQFF.

The chain carries TRBV20-1 and TRBJ2-2; D is perhaps TRBD2 (6 bases). This CDR3 has 16 residues. Germline V lookup: CDR1 DFQATT, CDR2 SNEGSKA (reference sequence). Trimming took 0 bases from V and 4 from J, leaving 15 bases between them. The CDR3 DNA sequence: TGCAGTGCTAGAGACCCCCGGCAGGGAGGCACCGGGGAGCTGTTTTTT. Translating gives CSARDPRQGGTGELFF.